This T cell receptor beta chain stems from a study of T cells after yellow fever vaccination. TCRdb redid the calling of the 5' RACE reads with MiXCR, one entry per CDR3 protein. The data contain 360,000 or so distinct CDR3 sequences, roughly 10% of them singletons. The CDR3 has 12 residues. Deletions cut 2 bases from V and 7 bases from J, with 9 bases between. Germline CDR1 and CDR2: SGHDT and YYEEEE. The sequence was collected from a man aged 18 to 35 who received the YFV17D yellow fever vaccine. The sample was PBMCs, taken on the day of the first yellow fever vaccination. The chain couples TRBV5-6 to TRBJ1-2; D remains unclear. CDR3 nucleotides: TGTGCCAGCAGCTTTCAGACCCTTGGCTACACCTTC. This codes for CASSFQTLGYTF.